This TCR beta chain derives from a study of cytomegalovirus exposure and HLA in healthy donors. Study-level findings and limits: Likely technical artifact: a cluster of highly shared sequence variants. The presence/absence work took it that sequencing depth was about the same across donors. Generally TCR sequences proved uncommon, though certain public TCRs appeared in numerous donors. Diagnosis of cytomegalovirus status made by the classifier reportedly showed high specificity and sensitivity.

Unmatched junction bases numbered 15, after V lost 1 base and J lost 10 bases. Germline CDR1 LGHNA, CDR2 YSLEER. The CDR3 contains 16 residues. In the PCR, 60 Vbeta and 13 Jbeta primers were used. Here immunoSEQ multiplex PCR was the method, and the copy in TCRdb shows in-frame clones only, minus some. The sample yields some 200,000 clones, roughly 13% seen once. This clone was seen only a few times. Its target is not known. V and J are TRBV4-3 and TRBJ1-1; 7 nucleotides line up with TRBD1. Sequencing input: PBMCs. This receptor was obtained from a man aged 45-65 years in good health and CMV-seropositive. Here the CDR3 reads CASSQGPPGGGSGAFF. The DNA for the CDR3 is TGCGCCAGCAGCCAAGGCCCCCCAGGAGGGGGCTCCGGAGCTTTCTTT.